The 31 T cell receptor beta chains reported below all come from one sample, sequenced in a study of blood T cell repertoires in COVID-19. The table came from immunoSEQ multiplex PCR; TCRdb's copy has only in-frame clones and leaves some out. Of approximately 75,000 clones listed, 75% to 90% are singletons. The sample taken for sequencing was peripheral blood. Receptors originate from a woman of 80 years or more with acute or convalescent COVID-19.

This chain connects TRBV7-9 to TRBJ2-7; 9 nucleotides match TRBD1. The CDR3 covers 15 residues. V was pared by 3 bases and J by 7 bases, with 10 bases of the junction left unmatched. Germline V gene data show CDR1 as SEHNR and CDR2 as FQNEAQ (reference sequence). The CDR3 coding sequence is TGTGCCAGCAGCTTCGCGGGACAGGGAAGTGGGGAGCAGTACTTC. This codes for CASSFAGQGSGEQYF.

The chain recombines TRBV5-4 with TRBJ1-1, with D unresolved. Germline loops: CDR1 SGHNT, CDR2 YYREEE (reference sequence). CDR3 length: 15 amino acids. With 0 bases removed from V and 0 bases from J, the gap between germline ends came to 9 bases. The CDR3 DNA sequence: TGTGCCAGCAGCTTGGCTCAGGTGATGAACACTGAAGCTTTCTTT. This sequence encodes CASSLAQVMNTEAFF. The full variable domain, rest sourced from reference TRBV5-4 and TRBJ1-1, is ETGVTQSPTHLIKTRGQQVTLRCSSQSGHNTVSWYQQALGQGPQFIFQYYREEENGRGNFPPRFSGLQFPNYSSELNVNALELDDSALYLCASSLAQVMNTEAFFGQGTRLTVV.

The rearrangement links TRBV23-1 to TRBJ1-5; 7 bases agree with TRBD1. TRBV23-1 qualifies as an ORF whose function is uncertain. V dropped 0 bases and J dropped 2; count of bases not matched to a gene: 7. This CDR3 is built from 17 residues. This CDR3 is CASSQSKGGEGNQPQHF. For the CDR3, the DNA is TGCGCCAGCAGTCAATCGAAAGGGGGCGAGGGCAATCAGCCCCAGCATTTT.

The chain recombines TRBV6-5 with TRBJ1-5; 9 nucleotides agree with TRBD1. The CDR3 spans 16 residues. Germline V CDR1 and CDR2: MNHEY, SVGAGI. The junction had 9 bases not matched to a gene; V was cut back by 1 base and J by 8 bases. CDR3 nucleotide sequence: TGTGCCAGCAGTTACTTTAATACAGGGGGCCATAAGCCCCAGCATTTT. It is translated as CASSYFNTGGHKPQHF.

This clone was seen a few times. The chain links TRBV7-8 to TRBJ1-1; no clear D gene. Between the trimmed V and J ends, which lost 1 base and 7 bases, there was a span of 13 bases. The CDR3 is made up of 14 amino acids. Germline CDR1 is SGHVS and CDR2 is FQNEAQ. CDR3 nucleotide sequence: TGTGCCAGCAGCTTAGACCCCGTTTTCGGTGAAGCTTTCTTT. Residues: CASSLDPVFGEAFF.

V and J are TRBV7-9 and TRBJ1-5; D uncertain. This CDR3 is 15 amino acids long. V was cut by 4 bases and J by 4 bases, with 14 bases left in between. Germline V lookup: CDR1 SEHNR, CDR2 FQNEAQ (reference sequence). DNA of the CDR3: TGTGCCAGCAGCTATCTAGGACCGGGGAATCAGCCCCAGCATTTT. Protein product: CASSYLGPGNQPQHF.

The chain uses TRBV5-1 and TRBJ1-4, with 9 bases lining up with TRBD1. With V trimmed by 0 bases and J by 0 bases, 0 bases remained unmatched. The germline CDR1 and CDR2 sequences are SGHRS and YFSETQ. This CDR3 is built from 16 residues. The CDR3 here is CASSLGQGATNEKLFF. Written as DNA, the CDR3 is TGCGCCAGCAGCTTGGGACAGGGGGCAACTAATGAAAAACTGTTTTTT. The full variable domain, rest sourced from reference TRBV5-1 and TRBJ1-4, is KAGVTQTPRYLIKTRGQQVTLSCSPISGHRSVSWYQQTPGQGLQFLFEYFSETQRNKGNFPGRFSGRQFSNSRSEMNVSTLELGDSALYLCASSLGQGATNEKLFFGSGTQLSVL.

The chain recombines TRBV7-9 with TRBJ1-4; D unclear. The CDR3 extends over 15 amino acids. Germline V gene data show CDR1 as SEHNR and CDR2 as FQNEAQ (reference sequence). V dropped 2 bases and J dropped 4 bases, with 11 bases sitting between them. CDR3 sequence: CASSLRGIFNEKLFF. CDR3 coding DNA: TGTGCCAGCAGCTTACGAGGGATTTTTAATGAAAAACTGTTTTTT.

The rearrangement links TRBV5-1 to TRBJ1-4, with 7 bases lining up with TRBD1. V lost 4 bases, J lost 4 bases, and 7 bases stayed unmatched. Germline-derived CDR1 and CDR2 are SGHRS and YFSETQ. The CDR3 has 15 amino acids. The CDR3: CASSNGQAVNEKLFF. CDR3 DNA sequence: TGCGCCAGCAGCAACGGACAGGCCGTTAATGAAAAACTGTTTTTT.

The chain employs TRBV5-1 and TRBJ2-2; 8 bases align to TRBD1. The CDR3 loop spans 15 amino acids. With 7 bases clipped from V and 4 bases from J, the junction kept 9 bases outside the gene matches. Germline CDR1 and CDR2: SGHRS and YFSETQ. CDR3 sequence (DNA): TGCGCCAGCGGCGCAGGAGACAGGGGCACCGGGGAGCTGTTTTTT. Its translation: CASGAGDRGTGELFF.

V is TRBV3-1 (or the pseudogene TRBV3-2) and J is TRBJ1-4; 8 bases match TRBD1. Germline CDR1 LGHDT, CDR2 YNNKEL (reference sequence). The CDR3 length is 18 residues. V gave up 2 bases and J gave up 0 bases; unmatched junction bases: 8. The CDR3 loop is CASSQKLTGVTTNEKLFF. Here the CDR3 DNA reads TGTGCCAGCAGCCAAAAGTTGACAGGGGTTACAACTAATGAAAAACTGTTTTTT.

V is TRBV5-1 and J is TRBJ2-7; 10 bases align to TRBD1. The CDR3 totals 13 residues. J gave up 9 bases and V 5 bases, and 8 bases lay outside the gene matches. Germline V lookup: CDR1 SGHRS, CDR2 YFSETQ. DNA for the CDR3: TGCGCCAGCAGACCCGGGACAGGGGCTGGGCAGTACTTC. Its protein is CASRPGTGAGQYF.

This clone was seen just once. J is TRBJ1-3 and V is TRBV3-1 (or the pseudogene TRBV3-2); D remains ambiguous. The CDR3 covers 15 residues. CDR1 LGHDT and CDR2 YNNKEL come from the germline V gene (reference sequence). With 4 bases removed from V and 1 base from J, the gap between germline ends came to 11 bases. In DNA, the CDR3 is TGTGCCAGCAGCCCACAGCCCATATCTGGAAACACCATATATTTT. This codes for CASSPQPISGNTIYF.

The V gene is TRBV30, the J gene TRBJ2-3; 10 nucleotides align to TRBD2. Germline V lookup: CDR1 GTSNPN, CDR2 SVGIG (reference sequence). V lost 6 bases to trimming and J lost 4 bases; unmatched junction nucleotides: 7. The CDR3 is 14 amino acids. CDR3 sequence (DNA): TGTGCCTGCTTCGGGAGCGGGGGGGCAGATACGCAGTATTTT. As protein: CACFGSGGADTQYF.

This chain connects TRBV12-5 to TRBJ1-1; TRBD1 aligns across 7 bases. CDR1 and CDR2 from the germline V gene are LGHNT and FRNRAP. With 1 base clipped from V and 4 bases from J, the junction kept 3 bases outside the gene matches. The length of the CDR3 is 14 residues. CDR3 DNA: TGTGCTAGTGGTTTGGCTCAGGGGGGCACTGAAGCTTTCTTT. This codes for CASGLAQGGTEAFF.

This clone was observed a few times. The chain uses TRBV5-1 and TRBJ2-7; TRBD2 might be the D (6 bases). CDR1 is SGHRS and CDR2 is YFSETQ in the germline V gene. The V and J ends lost 6 bases and 0 bases respectively, with 19 bases between them. This CDR3 is built from 16 residues. The CDR3 sequence: CASTHGTLKSSYEQYF. The CDR3 nucleotides are TGCGCCAGCACCCACGGGACTCTCAAAAGCTCCTACGAGCAGTACTTC.

In its sample, this clone was seen once. The rearrangement joins TRBV7-9 to TRBJ1-4; 9 bases line up with TRBD1. CDR1 is SEHNR and CDR2 is FQNEAQ in the germline V gene (reference sequence). The CDR3 runs 15 residues. V lost 0 bases and J lost 5; bases outside the gene matches: 1. CDR3: CASSLATGGNEKLFF. For the CDR3, the DNA is TGTGCCAGCAGCTTAGCGACAGGGGGGAATGAAAAACTGTTTTTT.

This clone was observed a single time. This chain uses TRBV18 with TRBJ2-1; D not resolved. Germline lookup yields CDR1 KGHSH and CDR2 LQKENI. CDR3 length: 14 residues. The ends were cut back, 9 bases at V and 7 bases at J, with 19 bases in the middle. The CDR3 region has the DNA TGTGCCAGTCTCCAACCTTCCTCAGGTAATGAGCAGTTCTTC. Its translation is CASLQPSSGNEQFF.

This rearrangement joins TRBV7-3 to TRBJ2-3; perhaps TRBD2 as D (5 bases). Trimming cost V 3 bases and J 0 bases, with 10 bases left between them. Germline V gives CDR1 SGHTA, CDR2 FQGTGA. The CDR3 consists of 15 residues. This CDR3 reads CASSFLASSTDTQYF. Written as DNA, the CDR3 is TGTGCCAGCAGCTTCTTAGCGAGTAGCACAGATACGCAGTATTTT.

This clone was observed once. This chain joins TRBV7-9 and TRBJ1-1, with D possibly matching TRBD1 (5 bases). The germline V gene has CDR1 SEHNR and CDR2 FQNEAQ (reference sequence). V lost 3 bases, J lost 11 bases, and 13 bases lay in between. The CDR3 spans 12 residues. The CDR3 DNA is TGTGCCAGCAGCTTGGGGCGTGGGGGGGCTTTCTTT. Its translation: CASSLGRGGAFF.

In this sample, this clone turned up once. The rearrangement links TRBV7-2 to TRBJ2-1, with D tentatively TRBD2 (6 bases). There are 15 residues in the CDR3. The ends were cut back, 1 base at V and 0 bases at J, with 7 bases in the middle. Germline CDR1 and CDR2: SGHTA and FQGNSA. The CDR3 loop reads CASSLGGDSYNEQFF. Written as DNA, the CDR3 is TGTGCCAGCAGCTTAGGCGGGGACTCCTACAATGAGCAGTTCTTC.

CDR3 nucleotide sequence: TGTGCCAGCAGCGACAGGGGAAGGGTCGAGCAGTACTTC. It is translated as CASSDRGRVEQYF. The chain joins TRBV13 to TRBJ2-7, with 8 nucleotides matching TRBD1. Germline V gene sequence: CDR1 PRHDT, CDR2 FYEKMQ (reference sequence). V dropped 5 bases and J dropped 6; count of bases not matched to a gene: 6. CDR3 size: 13 residues.

The rearrangement uses TRBV5-4 and TRBJ1-2; the match to TRBD1 covers 7 bases. J was trimmed by 2 bases and V by 4 bases; bases with no gene match: 8. The CDR3 loop spans 15 amino acids. Germline V lookup: CDR1 SGHNT, CDR2 YYREEE (reference sequence). The CDR3 DNA follows: TGTGCCAGCAGCAAAAAGGACAGGATCAACTATGGCTACACCTTC. Encoded protein: CASSKKDRINYGYTF. The whole variable domain, filled in from reference TRBV5-4 and TRBJ1-2, reads ETGVTQSPTHLIKTRGQQVTLRCSSQSGHNTVSWYQQALGQGPQFIFQYYREEENGRGNFPPRFSGLQFPNYSSELNVNALELDDSALYLCASSKKDRINYGYTFGSGTRLTVV.

The chain links TRBV6-6 to TRBJ2-1; 13 bases align to TRBD2. CDR1 and CDR2 (germline): MNHNY, SVGAGI (reference sequence). The length of the CDR3 is 15 residues. The ends lost 6 bases at V and 8 bases at J; junction bases unmatched: 7. The CDR3 reads CASSRTSGRVDEQFF. Here the CDR3 DNA reads TGTGCCAGCAGCCGCACTAGCGGGAGGGTCGATGAGCAGTTCTTC.

The chain recombines TRBV10-3 with TRBJ1-2; D may be TRBD1 (6 bases). Germline V gene data show CDR1 as ENHRY and CDR2 as SYGVKD. The CDR3 contains 15 residues. The V and J ends lost 2 bases and 3 bases respectively, with 13 bases between them. CDR3 in DNA: TGTGCCATCAGTGAGGTAACAAGGACAGACTATGGCTACACCTTC. This encodes CAISEVTRTDYGYTF.

The chain couples TRBV5-4 to TRBJ2-3; TRBD2 might be the D (6 bases). This CDR3 has 15 residues. V was clipped by 4 bases and J by 2 bases, with 14 bases between them. The germline V gene has CDR1 SGHNT and CDR2 YYREEE (reference sequence). CDR3 region: CASSHRDFSTDTQYF. In DNA form, the CDR3 reads TGTGCCAGCAGCCACCGGGACTTCTCCACAGATACGCAGTATTTT.

About this clone: Within the sample, other DNA sequences also encode this same CDR3. J is TRBJ2-7 and V is TRBV30, with TRBD1 matching over 7 bases. The length of the CDR3 is 14 residues. The ends lost 0 bases at V and 2 bases at J; junction bases unmatched: 4. Germline lookup yields CDR1 GTSNPN and CDR2 SVGIG (reference sequence). The CDR3 nucleotides are TGTGCCTGGAGTGTAGGGGGCGTCACCTACGAGCAGTACTTC. Translation gives CAWSVGGVTYEQYF.

The J gene is TRBJ2-7, the V gene TRBV5-6, with TRBD2 as a possible D gene (5 bases). CDR3 length equals 13 residues. Per germline, CDR1 SGHDT and CDR2 YYEEEE. V was trimmed by 0 bases and J by 3 bases, leaving 7 bases between them. This CDR3 reads CASSLAGIYEQYF. The DNA for the CDR3 is TGTGCCAGCAGCTTGGCGGGGATCTACGAGCAGTACTTC. The variable domain in full, with the rest retrieved from reference TRBV5-6 and TRBJ2-7, is DAGVTQSPTHLIKTRGQQVTLRCSPKSGHDTVSWYQQALGQGPQFIFQYYEEEERQRGNFPDRFSGHQFPNYSSELNVNALLLGDSALYLCASSLAGIYEQYFGPGTRLTVT.

In nucleotides, the CDR3 is TGTGCCAGCAGCCACCCAACAGGGGGCGGTTCACCCCTCCACTTT. Protein sequence: CASSHPTGGGSPLHF. V is TRBV3-1 (or the pseudogene TRBV3-2) and J is TRBJ1-6; 9 bases align to TRBD1. Germline CDR1 and CDR2: LGHDT and YNNKEL (reference sequence). The CDR3 consists of 15 residues. V shed 3 bases and J 9 bases; nucleotides not matched to a gene: 6.

The V gene is TRBV6-5, the J gene TRBJ1-1, with 7 bases matching TRBD1. V trimming: 7 bases; J trimming: 0 bases; junction bases outside the gene matches: 2. The CDR3 loop spans 13 amino acids. Germline values: CDR1 MNHEY, CDR2 SVGAGI. CDR3 DNA sequence: TGTGCCAGCACGGGACAGTTGAACACTGAAGCTTTCTTT. It specifies CASTGQLNTEAFF.

The chain combines TRBV15 with TRBJ1-1; 7 bases are a match to TRBD1. This CDR3 has 15 amino acids. Germline values: CDR1 LNHNV, CDR2 YYDKDF (reference sequence). V was pared by 2 bases and J by 7 bases, with 10 bases of the junction left unmatched. CDR3 nucleotide sequence: TGTGCCACCAGCAGAAGCTGGGGACAGCCAAGTGAAGCTTTCTTT. Encoded protein: CATSRSWGQPSEAFF.